This TCR beta chain was retrieved from a study of graft-versus-host responses after intestinal transplantation (dated by TCRdb to about 2021). Concerning the study at large: The transplants that recipients received were multivisceral, liver-intestinal, or isolated intestinal. Donor T cell macrochimerism was defined as a peak of at least 4% donor T cells among recipient peripheral blood mononuclear cells. A cohort of more than 20 intestinal transplant recipients, including one retransplant, was enrolled, and 3 patients lacking pretransplant specimens were excluded. Every recipient was given anti-thymocyte globulin induction, followed by roughly 3 years of maintenance tacrolimus and steroids. Rather than going through the commercial service, samples from a few later patients were sequenced in-house on an Illumina MiSeq and processed with MiXCR. After intestinal transplantation, graft-versus-host and host-versus-graft alloreactive T cell clones in the graft, circulation and bone marrow were tracked using bulk TCR-beta CDR3 sequencing. Alloreactive clones were identified by sequencing pre-transplant mixed lymphocyte reaction products and comparing these products with unstimulated pre-transplant donor and recipient T cells.

The research as a whole found: High GvH to HvG T cell clonal ratios were observed in the allografts of patients with donor T cell macrochimerism. Peak levels of circulating GvH clones were associated with declines in HvG clones early after transplant. Conclusions were limited by the relatively low number and heterogeneity of intestinal transplant patients. GvH clones were detected in recipient bone marrow, and some of these GvH clones were observed earlier in ileal mucosa or blood, consistent with an intestinal mucosal origin.

The library was produced with the immunoSEQ multiplex PCR assay. Adaptive Biotechnologies carried out high-throughput TCR-beta CDR3 sequencing of genomic DNA for most patients. The authors processed their data as follows. TCR sequencing data were retrieved from Adaptive's ImmunoSEQ software for 18 patients, whereas a few other patients were processed with MiXCR and VDJtools. CDR3 nucleotide sequences shared between donor and recipient were removed because their origin could not be assigned. To count as alloreactive, a clone needed at least 2-fold expansion over unstimulated cells and a minimum CFSE-low frequency of 0.002% (template counts) or 0.001% (read counts). Clones were considered mappable if detected in sequenced pre-transplant spleen, lymph node, or MLR CFSE-low populations of the donor or recipient. Cumulative frequency of alloreactive clones was calculated as a percentage of all sequences weighted by copy number. This is the immuneACCESS table as TCRdb keeps it, with only in-frame sequences that have V and J called. A part of the clones is gone; compared with another copy, unresolved V genes explain less than half, and the rest is unexplained. For V, J and clone size, that table is used; D and trimming come from the DNA. Across this sample there are about 20,000 clones, with roughly 86% seen only once. The top ten clonotypes cover 51% of the sample.

After transplant, bone marrow was aspirated from the posterior iliac crest or from another site selected by the physician. Only one count was recorded for this clone. The clone's antigen remains unknown. No much larger clone is present one base from it, and per-base qualities are unavailable. CDR1 MRHNA and CDR2 SNTAGT are derived from the germline V gene. Trimming takes 5 bases off V and 5 bases off J; junction bases not matched to a gene: 9. The CDR3 measures 16 amino acids from cysteine to phenylalanine. Left in the record is the CDR3 DNA by itself, 48 bases read in frame from the first base. The chain couples TRBV6-4 to TRBJ2-2, with TRBD2 matching 9 junction bases. The TCR sequence derives from a human patient who received an intestinal transplant, so some T cells may come from the graft donor. The starting material was bone marrow, obtained around 120 days after transplant. At the DNA level, the sequence is TGTGCCAGCAGTCGAGCGGGAGGCTTATTGACCGGGGAGCTGTTTTTT. The resulting protein is CASSRAGGLLTGELFF.